Detailed here is one TCR beta chain. Its antigen is undetermined. Measured with immunoSEQ multiplex PCR; TCRdb has only the in-frame clones, and not every one. The table records about 24,000 clones, 55% to 70% of them present only once. Germline V lookup: CDR1 SQVTM, CDR2 ANQGSEA. The CDR3 totals 16 residues. V shed 1 base and J 7 bases; nucleotides not matched to a gene: 12. This entry is derived from a study of T cell clones after liver transplantation. Turning to the study itself: TCRbeta sequencing after a pre-transplant mixed lymphocyte reaction identified graft-donor-reactive clones, later tracked in post-transplant blood. General study points: Post-transplant, graft-donor-reactive CD4 TCRbeta sequences in blood dropped significantly in most of the 8 subjects.

The specimen was CD4+ T cells from blood, collected before liver transplant. This clonotype was obtained from a human donor who received a liver transplant. J is TRBJ2-1 and V is TRBV29-1; TRBD2 agrees at 8 bases. The CDR3 loop is CSVEVRNSGVINEQFF. The CDR3 bases are TGCAGCGTTGAAGTGCGAAATAGCGGGGTAATAAATGAGCAGTTCTTC.